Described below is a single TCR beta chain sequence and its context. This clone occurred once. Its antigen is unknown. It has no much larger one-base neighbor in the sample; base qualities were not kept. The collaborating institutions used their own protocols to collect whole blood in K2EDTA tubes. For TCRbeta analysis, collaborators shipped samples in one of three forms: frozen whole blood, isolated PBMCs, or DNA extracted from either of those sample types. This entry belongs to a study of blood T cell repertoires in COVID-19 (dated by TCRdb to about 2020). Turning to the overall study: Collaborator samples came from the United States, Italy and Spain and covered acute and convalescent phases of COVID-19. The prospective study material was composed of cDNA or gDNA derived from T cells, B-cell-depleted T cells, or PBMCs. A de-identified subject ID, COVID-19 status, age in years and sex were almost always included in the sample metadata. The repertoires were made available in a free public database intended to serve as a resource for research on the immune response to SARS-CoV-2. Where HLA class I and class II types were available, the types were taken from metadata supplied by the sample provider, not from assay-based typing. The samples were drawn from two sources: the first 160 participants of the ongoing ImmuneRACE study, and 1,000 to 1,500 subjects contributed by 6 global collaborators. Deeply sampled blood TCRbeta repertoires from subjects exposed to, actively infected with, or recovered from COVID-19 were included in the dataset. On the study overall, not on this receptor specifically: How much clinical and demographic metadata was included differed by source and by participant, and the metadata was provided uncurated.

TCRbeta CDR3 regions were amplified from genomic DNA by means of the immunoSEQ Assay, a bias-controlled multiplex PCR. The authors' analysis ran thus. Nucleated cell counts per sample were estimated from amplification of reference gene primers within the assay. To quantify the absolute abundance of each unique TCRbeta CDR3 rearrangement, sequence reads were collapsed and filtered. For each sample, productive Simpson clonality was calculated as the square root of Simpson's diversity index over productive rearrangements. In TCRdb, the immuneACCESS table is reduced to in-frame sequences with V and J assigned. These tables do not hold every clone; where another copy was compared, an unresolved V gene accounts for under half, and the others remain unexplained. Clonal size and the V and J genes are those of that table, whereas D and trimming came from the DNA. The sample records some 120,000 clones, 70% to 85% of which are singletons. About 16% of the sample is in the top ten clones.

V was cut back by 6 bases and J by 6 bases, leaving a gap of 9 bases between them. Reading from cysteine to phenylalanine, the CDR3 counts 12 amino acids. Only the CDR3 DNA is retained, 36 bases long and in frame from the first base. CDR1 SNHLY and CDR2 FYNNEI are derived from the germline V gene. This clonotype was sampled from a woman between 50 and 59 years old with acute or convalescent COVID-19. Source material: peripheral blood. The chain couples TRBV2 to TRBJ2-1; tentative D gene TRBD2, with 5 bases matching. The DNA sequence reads TGTGCCAGCAGGGGAGAGAGCAATGAGCAGTTCTTC. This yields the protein CASRGESNEQFF.